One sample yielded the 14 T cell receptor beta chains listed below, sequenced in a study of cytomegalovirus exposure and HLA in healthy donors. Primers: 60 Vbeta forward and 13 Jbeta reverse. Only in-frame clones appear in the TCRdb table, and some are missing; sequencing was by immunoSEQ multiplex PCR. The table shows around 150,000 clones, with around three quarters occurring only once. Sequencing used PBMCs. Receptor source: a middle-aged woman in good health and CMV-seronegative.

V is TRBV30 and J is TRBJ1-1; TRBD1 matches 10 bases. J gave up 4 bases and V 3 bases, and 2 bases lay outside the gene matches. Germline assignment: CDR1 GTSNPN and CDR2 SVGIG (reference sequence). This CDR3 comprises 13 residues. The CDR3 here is CAWSGQGVTEAFF. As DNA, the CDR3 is TGTGCCTGGAGCGGACAGGGGGTCACTGAAGCTTTCTTT.

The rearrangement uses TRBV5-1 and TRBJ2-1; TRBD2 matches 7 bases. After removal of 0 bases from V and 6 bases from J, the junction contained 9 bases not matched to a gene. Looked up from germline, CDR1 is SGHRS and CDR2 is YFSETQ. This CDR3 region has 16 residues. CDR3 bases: TGCGCCAGCAGCTTGGCCCCGCGGGAGCCTAGCAATGAGCAGTTCTTC. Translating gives CASSLAPREPSNEQFF.

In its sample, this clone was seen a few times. The CDR3 region is CASSYVRSKQFF. The DNA of the CDR3 is TGTGCCAGTAGTTACGTGAGGTCCAAGCAGTTCTTC. The chain carries TRBV19 and TRBJ2-1, with D unclear. Trimming removed 5 bases at V and 11 bases at J, with 13 bases between. This CDR3 spans 12 amino acids. From germline, CDR1 is LNHDA and CDR2 SQIVND (reference sequence).

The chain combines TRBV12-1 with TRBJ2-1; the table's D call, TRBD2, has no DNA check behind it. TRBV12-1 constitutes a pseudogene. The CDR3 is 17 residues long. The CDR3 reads CARPGLAALRSYNEQFF. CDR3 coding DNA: TGTGCCAGACCGGGACTAGCGGCCCTCCGCTCCTACAATGAGCAGTTCTTC.

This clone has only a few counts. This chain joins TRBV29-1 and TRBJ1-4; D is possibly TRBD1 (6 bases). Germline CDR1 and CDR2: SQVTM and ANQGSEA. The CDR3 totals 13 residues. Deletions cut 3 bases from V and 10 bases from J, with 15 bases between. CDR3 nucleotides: TGCAGCGTTGACACCGGGACACGAGGAAAACTGTTTTTT. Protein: CSVDTGTRGKLFF.

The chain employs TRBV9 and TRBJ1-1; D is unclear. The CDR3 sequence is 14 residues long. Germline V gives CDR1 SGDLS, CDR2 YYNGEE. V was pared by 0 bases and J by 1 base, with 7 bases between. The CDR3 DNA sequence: TGTGCCAGCAGCGTAGGGGCGGGGAACACTGAAGCTTTCTTT. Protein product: CASSVGAGNTEAFF.

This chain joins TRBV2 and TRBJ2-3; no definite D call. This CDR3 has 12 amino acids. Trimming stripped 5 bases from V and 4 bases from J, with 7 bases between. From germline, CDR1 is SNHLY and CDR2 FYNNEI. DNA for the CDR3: TGTGCCAGCAGTCCTAGTGCAGATACGCAGTATTTT. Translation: CASSPSADTQYF.

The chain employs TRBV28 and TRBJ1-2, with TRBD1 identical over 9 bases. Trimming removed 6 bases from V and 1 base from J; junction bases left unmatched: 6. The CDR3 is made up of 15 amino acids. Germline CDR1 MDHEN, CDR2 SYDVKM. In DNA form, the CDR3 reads TGTGCCAGCAGCCGTCCGGGACAGGGTAACTATGGCTACACCTTC. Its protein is CASSRPGQGNYGYTF.

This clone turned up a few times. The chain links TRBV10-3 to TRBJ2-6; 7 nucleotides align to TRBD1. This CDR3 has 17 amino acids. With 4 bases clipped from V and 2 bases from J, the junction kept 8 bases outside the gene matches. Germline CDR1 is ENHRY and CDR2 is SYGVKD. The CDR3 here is CAISAGQSLTGANVLTF. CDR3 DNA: TGTGCCATCAGTGCGGGACAGTCCTTGACTGGGGCCAACGTCCTGACTTTC.

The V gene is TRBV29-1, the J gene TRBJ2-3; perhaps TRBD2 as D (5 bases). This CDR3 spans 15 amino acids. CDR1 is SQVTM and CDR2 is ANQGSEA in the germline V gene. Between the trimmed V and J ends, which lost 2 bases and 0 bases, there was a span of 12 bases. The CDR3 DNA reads TGCAGCGTTGAAAGAGCGGACGCTAGCACAGATACGCAGTATTTT. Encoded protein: CSVERADASTDTQYF.

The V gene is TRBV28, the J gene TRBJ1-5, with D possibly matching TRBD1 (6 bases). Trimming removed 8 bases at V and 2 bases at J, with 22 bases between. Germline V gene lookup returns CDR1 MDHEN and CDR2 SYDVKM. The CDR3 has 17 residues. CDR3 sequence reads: CASSRRAGEGGNQPQHF. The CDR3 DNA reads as TGTGCCAGCTCCCGTCGGGCAGGGGAAGGGGGCAATCAGCCCCAGCATTTT.

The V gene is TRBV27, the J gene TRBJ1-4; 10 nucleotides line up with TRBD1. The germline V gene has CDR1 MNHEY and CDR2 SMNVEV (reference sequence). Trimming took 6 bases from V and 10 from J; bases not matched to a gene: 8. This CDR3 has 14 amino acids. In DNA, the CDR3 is TGTGCCAGCAGCTTGACAGGGGGCTGGGGAAAACTGTTTTTT. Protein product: CASSLTGGWGKLFF.

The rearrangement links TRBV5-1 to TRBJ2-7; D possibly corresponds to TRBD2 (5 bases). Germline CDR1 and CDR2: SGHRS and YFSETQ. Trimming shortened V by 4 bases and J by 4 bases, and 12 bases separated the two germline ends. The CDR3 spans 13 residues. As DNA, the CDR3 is TGCGCCAGCAGCCCCGGAGAGGGTTACGAGCAGTACTTC. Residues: CASSPGEGYEQYF.

CDR3 nucleotides: TGTGCCAGCAGCACGGGACTAGCGGGAGGTAAAGATACGCAGTATTTT. It specifies CASSTGLAGGKDTQYF. V usage is TRBV9 and J usage is TRBJ2-3; 15 nucleotides agree with TRBD2. With 4 bases clipped from V and 5 bases from J, the junction kept 5 bases outside the gene matches. Germline CDR1 and CDR2: SGDLS and YYNGEE. The CDR3 consists of 16 residues.